The clone carrying this TCR beta chain was found many times. The CDR3 regions of TCR beta were amplified from RNA transcripts. Carried out on the TCR CDR3, a first-round RT-PCR used the HTBI primer set. TCRdb used MiXCR to reprocess the multiplex PCR reads, holding one entry per CDR3 protein. This table holds nearly 250,000 distinct CDR3 sequences, approximately 24% found once. This specimen belongs to a study of T cells in Graves' hyperthyroidism and ophthalmopathy. Specimen: blood. The clonotype comes from a woman aged 35 to 49 with Graves' ophthalmopathy.

CDR3 sequence reads: CSAFPGLADDEQYF. The CDR3 DNA reads TGCAGTGCGTTTCCGGGACTAGCGGACGACGAGCAGTACTTC. V gene TRBV20-1 combines with J gene TRBJ2-7; 11 bases align to TRBD2. Germline values: CDR1 DFQATT, CDR2 SNEGSKA (reference sequence). The CDR3 extends over 14 amino acids. The J segment lost 5 bases and the V segment lost 6 bases, leaving 9 bases of the junction unmatched.